This T cell receptor beta chain was sequenced for a study of OX40 agonist ivuxolimab in advanced cancers. Study at large: The patients' treatment was ivuxolimab, an agonistic anti-OX40 (CD134) antibody.

Blood sampling took place at baseline, cycle 4 day 1, and cycle 7 day 1. This table comes from immunoSEQ multiplex PCR, and its TCRdb copy is limited to in-frame clones, with some not included. Among 30,000 or so clones, 75% to 85% were seen once, and the ten largest hold 15%. The sample here was CD4+ or CD8+ T cells sorted from blood, taken in a trial of the OX40 agonist ivuxolimab. The TCR comes from an adult with an advanced solid tumor such as melanoma, head and neck, liver or kidney cancer.

The CDR3 protein is CAISDQGTRQPQHF. The CDR3 region has the DNA TGTGCCATCAGTGACCAGGGAACACGGCAGCCCCAGCATTTT. The V and J genes are TRBV10-3 and TRBJ1-5; possibly TRBD1 for D (5 bases). Germline CDR1 is ENHRY and CDR2 is SYGVKD. Trimming removed 3 bases from V and 7 bases from J, with 13 bases in between. This CDR3 is 14 amino acids long.